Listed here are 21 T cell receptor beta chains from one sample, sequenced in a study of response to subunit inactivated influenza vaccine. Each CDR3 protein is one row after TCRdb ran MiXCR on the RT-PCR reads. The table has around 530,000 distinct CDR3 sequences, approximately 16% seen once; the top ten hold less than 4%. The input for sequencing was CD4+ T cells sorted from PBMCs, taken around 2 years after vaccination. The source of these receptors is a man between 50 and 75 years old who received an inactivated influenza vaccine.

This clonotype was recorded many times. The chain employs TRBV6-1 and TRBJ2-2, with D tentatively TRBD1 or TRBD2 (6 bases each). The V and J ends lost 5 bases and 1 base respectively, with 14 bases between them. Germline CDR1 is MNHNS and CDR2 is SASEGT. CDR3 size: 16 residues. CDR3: CASSKNRDWNTGELFF. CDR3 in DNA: TGTGCCAGCAGTAAAAACAGGGACTGGAACACCGGGGAGCTGTTTTTT.

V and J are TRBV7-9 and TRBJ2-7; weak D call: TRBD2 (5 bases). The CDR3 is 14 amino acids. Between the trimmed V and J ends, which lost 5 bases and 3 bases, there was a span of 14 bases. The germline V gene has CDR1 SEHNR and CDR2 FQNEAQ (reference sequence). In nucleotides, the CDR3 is TGTGCCAGCAGCGCCGGGGAGATCCTCTACGAGCAGTACTTC. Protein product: CASSAGEILYEQYF.

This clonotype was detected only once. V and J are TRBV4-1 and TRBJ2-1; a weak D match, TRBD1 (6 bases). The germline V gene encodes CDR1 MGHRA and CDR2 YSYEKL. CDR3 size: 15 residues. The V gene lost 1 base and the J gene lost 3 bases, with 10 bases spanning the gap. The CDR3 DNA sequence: TGCGCCAGCAGCCAAGGGACAGTTTACTACAATGAGCAGTTCTTC. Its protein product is CASSQGTVYYNEQFF.

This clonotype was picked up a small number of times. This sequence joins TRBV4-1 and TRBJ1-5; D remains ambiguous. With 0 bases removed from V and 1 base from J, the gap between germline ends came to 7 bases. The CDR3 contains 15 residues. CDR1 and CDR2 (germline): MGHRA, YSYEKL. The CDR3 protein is CASSQDGQSNQPQHF. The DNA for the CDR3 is TGCGCCAGCAGCCAAGATGGCCAGAGCAATCAGCCCCAGCATTTT.

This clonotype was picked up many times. The CDR3 is CASSEAPSGANVLTF. The CDR3 DNA is TGTGCCAGCAGTGAAGCCCCTTCGGGGGCCAACGTCCTGACTTTC. The J gene is TRBJ2-6, the V gene TRBV2; D is unclear. V dropped 0 bases and J dropped 4 bases, with 7 bases sitting between them. CDR3 size: 15 residues. Germline assignment: CDR1 SNHLY and CDR2 FYNNEI.

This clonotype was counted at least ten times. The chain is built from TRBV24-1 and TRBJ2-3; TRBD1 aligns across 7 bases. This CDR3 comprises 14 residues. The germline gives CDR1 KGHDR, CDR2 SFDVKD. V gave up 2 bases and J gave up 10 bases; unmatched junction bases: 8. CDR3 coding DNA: TGTGCCACCAGTGATTCCACGACAGGGCCTGCGCAGTATTTT. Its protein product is CATSDSTTGPAQYF.

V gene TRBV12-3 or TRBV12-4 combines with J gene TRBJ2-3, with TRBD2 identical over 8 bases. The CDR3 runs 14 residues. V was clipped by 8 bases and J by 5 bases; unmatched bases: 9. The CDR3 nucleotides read TGTGCCAGCCAGGCGGGGGGCATGGTAGATACGCAGTATTTT. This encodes CASQAGGMVDTQYF.

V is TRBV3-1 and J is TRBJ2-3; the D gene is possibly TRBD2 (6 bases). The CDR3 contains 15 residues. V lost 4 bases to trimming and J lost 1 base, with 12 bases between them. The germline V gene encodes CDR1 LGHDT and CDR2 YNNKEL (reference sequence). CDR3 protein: CASSPGLPRTDTQYF. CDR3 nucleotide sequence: TGTGCCAGCAGCCCGGGACTCCCTCGCACAGATACGCAGTATTTT.

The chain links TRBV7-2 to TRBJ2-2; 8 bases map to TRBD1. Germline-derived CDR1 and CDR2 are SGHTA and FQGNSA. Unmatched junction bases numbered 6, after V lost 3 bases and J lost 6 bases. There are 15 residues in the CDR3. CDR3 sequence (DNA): TGTGCCAGCAGCTTTTTACAGGGGGTGGCCGGGGAGCTGTTTTTT. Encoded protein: CASSFLQGVAGELFF.

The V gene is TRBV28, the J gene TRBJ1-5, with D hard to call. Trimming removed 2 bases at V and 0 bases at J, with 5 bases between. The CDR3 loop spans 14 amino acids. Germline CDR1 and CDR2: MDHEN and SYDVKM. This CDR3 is CASSLMVSNQPQHF. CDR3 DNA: TGTGCCAGCAGTTTAATGGTTAGCAATCAGCCCCAGCATTTT.

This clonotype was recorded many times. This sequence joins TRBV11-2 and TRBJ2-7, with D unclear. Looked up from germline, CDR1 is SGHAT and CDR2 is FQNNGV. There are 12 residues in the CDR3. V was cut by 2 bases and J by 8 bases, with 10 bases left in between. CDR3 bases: TGTGCCAGCAGCTTATACACCCTCCAGCAGTACTTC. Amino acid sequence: CASSLYTLQQYF.

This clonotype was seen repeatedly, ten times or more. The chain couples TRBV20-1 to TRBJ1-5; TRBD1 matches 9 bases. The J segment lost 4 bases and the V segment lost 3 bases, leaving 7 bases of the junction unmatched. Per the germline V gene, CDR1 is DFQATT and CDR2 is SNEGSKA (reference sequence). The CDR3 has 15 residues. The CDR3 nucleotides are TGCAGTGCTAGGGTTGGGACAGGGATTAATCAGCCCCAGCATTTT. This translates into CSARVGTGINQPQHF.

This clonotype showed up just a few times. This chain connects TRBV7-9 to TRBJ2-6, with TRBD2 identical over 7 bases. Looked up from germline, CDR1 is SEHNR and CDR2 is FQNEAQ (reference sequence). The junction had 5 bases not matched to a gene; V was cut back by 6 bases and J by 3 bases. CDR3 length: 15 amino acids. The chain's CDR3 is CASREGGNGANVLTF. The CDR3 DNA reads TGTGCCAGCAGAGAGGGAGGGAATGGGGCCAACGTCCTGACTTTC.

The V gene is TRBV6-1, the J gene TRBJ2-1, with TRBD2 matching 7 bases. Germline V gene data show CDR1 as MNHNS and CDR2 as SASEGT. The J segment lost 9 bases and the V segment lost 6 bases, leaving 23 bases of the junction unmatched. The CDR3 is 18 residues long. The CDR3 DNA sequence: TGTGCCAGCAGCCCCTACTTCCCAAGAGTAAGCGGGACCGGTGAGCAGTTCTTC. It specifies CASSPYFPRVSGTGEQFF.

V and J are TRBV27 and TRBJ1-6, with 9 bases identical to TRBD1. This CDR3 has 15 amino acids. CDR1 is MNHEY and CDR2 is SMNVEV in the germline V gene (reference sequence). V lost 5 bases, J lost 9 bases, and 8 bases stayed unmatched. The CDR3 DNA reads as TGTGCCAGCAGTCGAGCCGGGACAGGGACTTCACCCCTCCACTTT. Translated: CASSRAGTGTSPLHF.

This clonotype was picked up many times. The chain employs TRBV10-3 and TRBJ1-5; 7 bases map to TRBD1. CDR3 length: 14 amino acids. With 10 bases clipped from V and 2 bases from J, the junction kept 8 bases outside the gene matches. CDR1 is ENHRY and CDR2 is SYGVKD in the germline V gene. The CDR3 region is CATQAGTGNQPQHF. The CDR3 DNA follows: TGTGCCACGCAGGCCGGGACAGGCAATCAGCCCCAGCATTTT.

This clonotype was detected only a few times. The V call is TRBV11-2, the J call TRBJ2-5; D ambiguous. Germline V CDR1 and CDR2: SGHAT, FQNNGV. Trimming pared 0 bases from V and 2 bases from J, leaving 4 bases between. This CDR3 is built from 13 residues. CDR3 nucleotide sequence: TGTGCCAGCAGCTTAGAGAGGCAAGAGACCCAGTACTTC. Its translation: CASSLERQETQYF.

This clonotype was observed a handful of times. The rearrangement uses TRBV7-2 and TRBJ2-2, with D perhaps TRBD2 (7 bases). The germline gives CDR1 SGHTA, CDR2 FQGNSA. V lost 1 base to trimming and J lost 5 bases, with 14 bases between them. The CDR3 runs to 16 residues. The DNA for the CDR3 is TGTGCCAGCAGCTTAGTGGGGGGGGCAAGGACCGGGGAGCTGTTTTTT. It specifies CASSLVGGARTGELFF. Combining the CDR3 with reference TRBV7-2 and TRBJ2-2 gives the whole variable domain GAGVSQSPSNKVTEKGKDVELRCDPISGHTALYWYRQSLGQGLEFLIYFQGNSAPDKSGLPSDRFSAERTGGSVSTLTIQRTQQEDSAVYLCASSLVGGARTGELFFGEGSRLTVL.

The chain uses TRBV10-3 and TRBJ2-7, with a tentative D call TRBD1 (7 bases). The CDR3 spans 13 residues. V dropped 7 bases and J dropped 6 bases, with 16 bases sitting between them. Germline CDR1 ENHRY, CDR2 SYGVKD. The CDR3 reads CAIKSEGAIEQYF. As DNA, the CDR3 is TGTGCCATCAAGTCGGAGGGGGCCATCGAGCAGTACTTC.

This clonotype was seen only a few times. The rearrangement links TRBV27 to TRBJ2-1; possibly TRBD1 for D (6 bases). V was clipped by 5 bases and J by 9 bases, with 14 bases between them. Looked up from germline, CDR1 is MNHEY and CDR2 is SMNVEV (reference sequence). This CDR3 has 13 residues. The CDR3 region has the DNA TGTGCCAGCAGTGGAAACAGGGTTGGTGAGCAGTTCTTC. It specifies CASSGNRVGEQFF.

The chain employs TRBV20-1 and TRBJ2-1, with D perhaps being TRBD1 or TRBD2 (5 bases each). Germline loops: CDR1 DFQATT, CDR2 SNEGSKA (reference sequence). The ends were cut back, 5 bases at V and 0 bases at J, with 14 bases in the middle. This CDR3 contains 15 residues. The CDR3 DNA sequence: TGCAGTGCTGGGCGGATCGGGGCCTCCTACAATGAGCAGTTCTTC. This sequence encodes CSAGRIGASYNEQFF.